These T cell receptor beta chains were read from a single sample in a study of early T cells in non-severe SARS-CoV-2 infection. One entry per CDR3 protein, called by TCRdb with MiXCR from the 5' RACE reads. The sample records 70,000 or so distinct CDR3 sequences, roughly an eighth being singletons. The sequenced material came from whole blood. The receptor source for this set is an adult who was a healthcare worker with PCR-confirmed SARS-CoV-2 infection or an uninfected control (not recorded which). Each CDR3 is given without its conserved first and last residue.

TRBV20-1	TRBJ1-4	SASRRTATNEKLF
TRBV9	TRBJ2-1	ASSVVGAGADNEQF
TRBV28	TRBJ2-1	ASSLPGQGSSYNEQF
TRBV9	TRBJ2-7	ASSVNFDEQY
TRBV7-6	TRBJ2-2	ASSLGSWNTGELF
TRBV7-9	TRBJ2-7	ASSPSGPYEQY
TRBV6-2/TRBV6-3	TRBJ2-7	ASSSDRIPYEQY
TRBV7-2	TRBJ2-5	ASSLRGQETQY
TRBV30	TRBJ2-1	AWTRGKQFSYNEQF
TRBV10-3	TRBJ2-3	AIGRGITDTQY